Shown below are 16 T cell receptor beta chains from a single sample sequenced in a study of neurological immune-mediated disorders. Using its own MiXCR run on the 5' RACE reads, TCRdb lists one record per CDR3 protein. The sample contains approximately 48,000 distinct CDR3 sequences, approximately 3% of which appear only once. Sequenced sample: PBMCs. Receptors were obtained from a woman between 50 and 59 years old with multiple sclerosis.

This clonotype was seen ten or more times. The V call is TRBV7-2, the J call TRBJ2-7; 12 bases line up with TRBD2. The CDR3 totals 15 residues. Per the germline V gene, CDR1 is SGHTA and CDR2 is FQGNSA. The V segment lost 6 bases and the J segment 3 bases; nucleotides outside the gene matches: 6. CDR3 sequence: CASSLTSGGNYEQYV. In DNA, the CDR3 is TGTGCCAGCAGTTTGACTAGCGGGGGCAACTACGAGCAGTACGTC.

This clonotype was seen many times. The J gene is TRBJ1-6, the V gene TRBV7-9; 9 bases are a match to TRBD1. Germline CDR1 is SEHNR and CDR2 is FQNEAQ (reference sequence). The CDR3 has 15 amino acids. V shed 5 bases, J shed 7 bases, and the junction held 6 bases outside the gene matches. The CDR3: CASSLQTGGNSPLHF. DNA for the CDR3: TGTGCCAGCAGCCTACAGACAGGGGGGAATTCACCCCTCCACTTT. Filled out from reference TRBV7-9 and TRBJ1-6, the complete variable domain reads DTGVSQNPRHKITKRGQNVTFRCDPISEHNRLYWYRQTLGQGPEFLTYFQNEAQLEKSRLLSDRFSAERPKGSFSTLEIQRTEQGDSAMYLCASSLQTGGNSPLHFGNGTRLTVT.

This clonotype was found many times. The chain couples TRBV20-1 to TRBJ2-5, with a possible D match to TRBD2 (6 bases). The CDR3 length is 13 residues. V lost 3 bases to trimming and J lost 1 base, with 9 bases between them. Germline V gene data show CDR1 as DFQATT and CDR2 as SNEGSKA (reference sequence). CDR3 loop: CSASRGTQETQYF. CDR3 coding DNA: TGCAGTGCTAGTCGCGGGACCCAAGAGACCCAGTACTTC.

This clonotype was counted many times. The rearrangement uses TRBV18 and TRBJ1-2, with D possibly matching TRBD1 (5 bases). CDR1 is KGHSH and CDR2 is LQKENI in the germline V gene. The V and J ends lost 3 bases and 6 bases respectively, with 17 bases between them. The CDR3 length is 15 residues. The CDR3 spells CASSPGVGSLNGYTF. CDR3 coding DNA: TGTGCCAGCTCACCGGGGGTAGGATCCCTTAATGGCTACACCTTC.

This clonotype was detected many times. V and J are TRBV5-1 and TRBJ1-1; possibly TRBD1 for D (5 bases). Trimming removed 4 bases from V and 1 base from J, with 14 bases in between. The CDR3 is 15 residues long. CDR1 SGHRS and CDR2 YFSETQ come from the germline V gene. The CDR3 coding sequence is TGCGCCAGCAGCCTAGGGGCCGGACAGAACACTGAAGCTTTCTTT. It encodes CASSLGAGQNTEAFF.

The sample holds many counts of this clonotype. This chain connects TRBV5-1 to TRBJ2-5; 7 bases are shared with TRBD1. V lost 3 bases and J lost 5; bases outside the gene matches: 10. The CDR3 has 15 amino acids. Germline loops: CDR1 SGHRS, CDR2 YFSETQ. CDR3 amino acids: CASSSVDREGETQYF. CDR3 bases: TGCGCCAGCAGCTCCGTCGACAGGGAAGGCGAGACCCAGTACTTC.

The table lists this clonotype with many counts. The rearrangement joins TRBV3-1 to TRBJ2-3; 7 bases are a match to TRBD2. V lost 4 bases and J lost 6; bases outside the gene matches: 4. Germline CDR1 reads LGHDT; CDR2 reads YNNKEL (reference sequence). The CDR3 spans 13 residues. This CDR3 is CASSRGGMDTQYF. The CDR3 DNA is TGTGCCAGCAGCCGCGGGGGAATGGATACGCAGTATTTT.

This clonotype was found many times. The chain employs TRBV12-3 or TRBV12-4 and TRBJ2-1, with 16 bases lining up with TRBD2. The CDR3 extends over 19 amino acids. V shed 3 bases and J 5 bases; nucleotides not matched to a gene: 10. CDR3 region: CASSFDARGLAGGNNEQFF. CDR3 DNA: TGTGCCAGCAGTTTCGATGCCAGGGGACTAGCGGGAGGGAACAATGAGCAGTTCTTC.

The chain is built from TRBV7-6 and TRBJ2-7; TRBD1 aligns across 9 bases. Germline V gene sequence: CDR1 SGHVS, CDR2 FNYEAQ. The CDR3 contains 14 residues. J lost 2 bases, V lost 4 bases, and 3 bases had no gene match. CDR3 in amino acids: CASSYGQGTYEQYF. CDR3 in DNA: TGTGCCAGCAGCTACGGACAGGGGACCTACGAGCAGTACTTC.

Regarding this clonotype: A read error may account for a junction end that differs from germline. The CDR3 loop reads CSARLDTGGASNSTLNF. DNA of the CDR3: TGCAGTGCTCGACTCGATACAGGGGGCGCAAGTAATTCAACCCTCAACTTT. V gene TRBV20-1 combines with J gene TRBJ1-6; 9 bases map to TRBD1. CDR1 and CDR2 (germline): DFQATT, SNEGSKA (reference sequence). CDR3 length: 17 residues.

This clonotype was observed at least ten times. The gene calls are TRBV11-2 and TRBJ2-5; D gene unclear. Germline CDR1 is SGHAT and CDR2 is FQNNGV. The V and J ends lost 1 base and 3 bases respectively, with 12 bases between them. The CDR3 spans 15 residues. This CDR3 is CASSLVGLKEETQYF. The CDR3 coding sequence is TGTGCCAGCAGCTTAGTGGGGTTGAAAGAAGAGACCCAGTACTTC.

This clonotype was seen repeatedly, ten times or more. The V call is TRBV20-1, the J call TRBJ2-3, with TRBD2 matching over 7 bases. The germline gives CDR1 DFQATT, CDR2 SNEGSKA (reference sequence). V was clipped by 4 bases and J by 3 bases; unmatched bases: 4. There are 13 residues in the CDR3. CDR3 amino acids: CSAISGLTDTQYF. In DNA form, the CDR3 reads TGCAGTGCTATTAGCGGGCTTACAGATACGCAGTATTTT.

This clonotype was recorded many times. This chain links TRBV24-1 with TRBJ2-7; 8 bases match TRBD2. The CDR3 contains 15 residues. CDR1 and CDR2 from the germline V gene are KGHDR and SFDVKD. After removal of 4 bases from V and 1 base from J, the junction contained 5 bases not matched to a gene. The CDR3 spells CATSDSREGSYEQYF. The DNA for the CDR3 is TGTGCCACCAGTGACTCACGGGAGGGTTCCTACGAGCAGTACTTC.

As regards this clonotype: This may stem from a read error, because a much larger clone lies one nucleotide away. This chain connects TRBV5-1 to TRBJ2-2; D ambiguous. This CDR3 is built from 12 residues. Germline-derived CDR1 and CDR2 are SGHRS and YFSETQ. The CDR3 nucleotides are TGCGACAGCAGCCAGCCCACCGGGGAGCTGTTTTTT. Its protein is CDSSQPTGELFF.

This clonotype came up many times. V usage is TRBV12-3 or TRBV12-4 and J usage is TRBJ1-1; D not certain. The CDR3 has 13 residues. The germline V and J ends were trimmed by 2 bases and 0 bases, with 4 bases remaining between them. In DNA form, the CDR3 reads TGTGCCAGCAGTTTAAAGGTGAACACTGAAGCTTTCTTT. This codes for CASSLKVNTEAFF.

Many counts were recorded for this clonotype. The chain uses TRBV28 and TRBJ2-3; D not certain. Trimming left V 5 bases short and J 1 base short, with 16 bases between. Germline V gene sequence: CDR1 MDHEN, CDR2 SYDVKM. The CDR3 has 16 amino acids. Written as DNA, the CDR3 is TGTGCCAGCAGTCTCTCTGGTGGTCGTGGCACAGATACGCAGTATTTT. Residues: CASSLSGGRGTDTQYF.